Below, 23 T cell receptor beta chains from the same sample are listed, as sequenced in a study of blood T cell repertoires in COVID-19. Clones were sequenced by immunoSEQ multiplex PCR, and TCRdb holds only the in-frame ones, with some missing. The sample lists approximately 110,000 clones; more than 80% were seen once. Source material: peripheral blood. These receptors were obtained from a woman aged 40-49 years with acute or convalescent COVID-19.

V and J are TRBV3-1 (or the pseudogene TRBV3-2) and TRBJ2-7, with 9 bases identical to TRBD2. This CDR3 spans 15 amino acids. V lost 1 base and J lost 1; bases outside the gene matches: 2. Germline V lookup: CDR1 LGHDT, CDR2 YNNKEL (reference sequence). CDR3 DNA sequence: TGTGCCAGCAGCCAAGGGCTAGCGGGGTCCTACGAGCAGTACTTC. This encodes CASSQGLAGSYEQYF.

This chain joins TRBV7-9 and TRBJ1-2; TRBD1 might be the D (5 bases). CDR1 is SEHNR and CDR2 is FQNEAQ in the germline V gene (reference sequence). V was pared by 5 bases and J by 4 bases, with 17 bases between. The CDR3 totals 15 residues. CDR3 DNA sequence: TGTGCCAGCAGCCCTCTTTCCGGGGGGATCTATGGCTACACCTTC. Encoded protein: CASSPLSGGIYGYTF.

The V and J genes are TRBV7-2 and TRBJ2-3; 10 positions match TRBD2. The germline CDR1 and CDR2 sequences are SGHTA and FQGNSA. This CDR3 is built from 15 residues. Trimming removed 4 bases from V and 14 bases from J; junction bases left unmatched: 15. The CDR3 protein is CASSSQFGLAGDVYF. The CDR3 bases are TGTGCCAGCAGCTCTCAGTTCGGTCTAGCGGGGGATGTGTATTTT.

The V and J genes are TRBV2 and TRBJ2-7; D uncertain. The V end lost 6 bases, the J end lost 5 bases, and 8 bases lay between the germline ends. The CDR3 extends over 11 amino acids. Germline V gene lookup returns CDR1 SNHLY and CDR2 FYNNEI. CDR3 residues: CASSNTNEQYF. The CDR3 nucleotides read TGTGCCAGCAGCAATACAAACGAGCAGTACTTC.

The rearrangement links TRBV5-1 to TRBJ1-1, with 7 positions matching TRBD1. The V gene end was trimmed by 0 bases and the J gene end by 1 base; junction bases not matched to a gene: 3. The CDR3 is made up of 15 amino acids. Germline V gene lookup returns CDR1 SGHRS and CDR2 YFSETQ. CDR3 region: CASSLAAGGNTEAFF. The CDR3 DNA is TGCGCCAGCAGCTTGGCCGCAGGGGGGAACACTGAAGCTTTCTTT.

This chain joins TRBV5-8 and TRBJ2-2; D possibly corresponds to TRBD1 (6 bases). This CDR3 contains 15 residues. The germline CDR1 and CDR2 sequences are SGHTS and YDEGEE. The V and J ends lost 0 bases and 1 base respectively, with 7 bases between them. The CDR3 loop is CASSLVGGNTGELFF. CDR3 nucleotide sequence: TGTGCCAGCAGCTTGGTAGGGGGGAACACCGGGGAGCTGTTTTTT.

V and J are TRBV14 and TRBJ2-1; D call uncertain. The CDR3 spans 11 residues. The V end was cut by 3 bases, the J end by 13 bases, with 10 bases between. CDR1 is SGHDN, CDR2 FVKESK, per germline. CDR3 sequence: CASSHLSGQFF. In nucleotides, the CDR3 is TGTGCCAGCAGCCACCTCTCGGGTCAGTTCTTC. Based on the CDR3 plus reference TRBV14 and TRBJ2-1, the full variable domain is EAGVTQFPSHSVIEKGQTVTLRCDPISGHDNLYWYRRVMGKEIKFLLHFVKESKQDESGMPNNRFLAERTGGTYSTLKVQPAELEDSGVYFCASSHLSGQFFGPGTRLTVL.

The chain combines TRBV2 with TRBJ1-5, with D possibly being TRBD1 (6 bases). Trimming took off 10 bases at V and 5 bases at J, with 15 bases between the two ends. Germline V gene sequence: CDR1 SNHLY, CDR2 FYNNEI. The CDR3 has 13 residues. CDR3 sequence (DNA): TGTGCCATCACTACAGGGTGGGATCAGCCCCAGCATTTT. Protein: CAITTGWDQPQHF. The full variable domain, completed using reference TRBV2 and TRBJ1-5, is EPEVTQTPSHQVTQMGQEVILRCVPISNHLYFYWYRQILGQKVEFLVSFYNNEISEKSEIFDDQFSVERPDGSNFTLKIRSTKLEDSAMYFCAITTGWDQPQHFGDGTRLSIL.

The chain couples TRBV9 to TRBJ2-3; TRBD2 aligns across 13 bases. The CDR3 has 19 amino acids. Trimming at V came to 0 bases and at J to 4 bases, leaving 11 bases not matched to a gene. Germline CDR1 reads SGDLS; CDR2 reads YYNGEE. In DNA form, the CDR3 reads TGTGCCAGCAGCGTAGGGACCCGGAGACTAGCGGGGGGCTCAGATACGCAGTATTTT. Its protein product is CASSVGTRRLAGGSDTQYF.

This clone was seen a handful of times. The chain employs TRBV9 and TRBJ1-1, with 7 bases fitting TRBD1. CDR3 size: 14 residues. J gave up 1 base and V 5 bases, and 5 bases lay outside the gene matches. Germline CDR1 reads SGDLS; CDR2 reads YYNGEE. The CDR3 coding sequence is TGTGCCAGCAGTAGACAGGGCACGAACACTGAAGCTTTCTTT. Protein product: CASSRQGTNTEAFF.

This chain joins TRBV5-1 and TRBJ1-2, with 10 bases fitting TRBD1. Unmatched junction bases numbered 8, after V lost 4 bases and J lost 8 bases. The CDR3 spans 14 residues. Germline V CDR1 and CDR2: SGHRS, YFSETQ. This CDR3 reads CASSTATGGSGYTF. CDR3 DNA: TGCGCCAGCAGCACCGCGACAGGGGGCAGCGGCTACACCTTC.

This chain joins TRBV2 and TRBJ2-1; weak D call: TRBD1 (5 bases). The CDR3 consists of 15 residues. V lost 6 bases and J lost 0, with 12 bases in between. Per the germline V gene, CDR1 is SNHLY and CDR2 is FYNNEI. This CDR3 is CASRSGSSSYNEQFF. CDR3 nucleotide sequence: TGTGCCAGCAGGTCAGGGTCCAGCTCCTACAATGAGCAGTTCTTC.

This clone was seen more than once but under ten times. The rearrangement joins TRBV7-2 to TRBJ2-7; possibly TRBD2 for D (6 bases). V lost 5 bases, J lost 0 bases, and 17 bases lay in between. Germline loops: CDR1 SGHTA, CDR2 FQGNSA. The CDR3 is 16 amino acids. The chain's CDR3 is CASSPRPAGSSYEQYF. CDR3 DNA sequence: TGTGCCAGCAGCCCCCGGCCGGCGGGGTCCTCCTACGAGCAGTACTTC. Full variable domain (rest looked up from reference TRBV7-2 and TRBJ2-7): GAGVSQSPSNKVTEKGKDVELRCDPISGHTALYWYRQSLGQGLEFLIYFQGNSAPDKSGLPSDRFSAERTGGSVSTLTIQRTQQEDSAVYLCASSPRPAGSSYEQYFGPGTRLTVT.

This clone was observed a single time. The CDR3 DNA follows: TGTGCCACCCGGCGTGGATCGGACAGGGCCTACAATGAGCAGTTCTTC. Amino acids: CATRRGSDRAYNEQFF. The rearrangement uses TRBV10-3 and TRBJ2-1, with 8 bases aligning to TRBD1. The CDR3 has 16 amino acids. J lost 2 bases, V lost 10 bases, and 13 bases had no gene match. Germline values: CDR1 ENHRY, CDR2 SYGVKD.

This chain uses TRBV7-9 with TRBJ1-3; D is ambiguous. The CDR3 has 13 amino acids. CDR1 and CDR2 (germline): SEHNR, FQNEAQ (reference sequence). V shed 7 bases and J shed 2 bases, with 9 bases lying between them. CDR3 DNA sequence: TGTGCCAGCACCCTCGGGACTGGAAACACCATATATTTT. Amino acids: CASTLGTGNTIYF.

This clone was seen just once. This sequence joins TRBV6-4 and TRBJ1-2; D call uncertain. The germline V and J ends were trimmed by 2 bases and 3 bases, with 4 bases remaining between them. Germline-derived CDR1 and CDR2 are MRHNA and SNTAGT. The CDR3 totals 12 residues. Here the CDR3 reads CASSDRDYGYTF. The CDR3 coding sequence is TGTGCCAGCAGTGACCGAGACTATGGCTACACCTTC.

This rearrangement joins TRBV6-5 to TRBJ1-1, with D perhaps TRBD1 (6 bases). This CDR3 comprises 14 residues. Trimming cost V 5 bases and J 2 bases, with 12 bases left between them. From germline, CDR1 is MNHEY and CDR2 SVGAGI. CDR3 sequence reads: CASSTGGQNTEAFF. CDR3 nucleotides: TGTGCCAGCAGTACGGGGGGCCAAAACACTGAAGCTTTCTTT.

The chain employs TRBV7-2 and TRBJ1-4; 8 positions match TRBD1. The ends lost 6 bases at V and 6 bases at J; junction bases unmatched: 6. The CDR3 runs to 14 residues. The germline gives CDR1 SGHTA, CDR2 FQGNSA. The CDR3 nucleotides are TGTGCCAGCAGTACCGGGACAGGCTATGAAAAACTGTTTTTT. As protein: CASSTGTGYEKLFF.

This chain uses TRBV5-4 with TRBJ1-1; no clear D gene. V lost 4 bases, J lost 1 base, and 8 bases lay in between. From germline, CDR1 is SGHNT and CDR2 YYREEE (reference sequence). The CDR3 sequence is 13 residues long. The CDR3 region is CASSRVGNTEAFF. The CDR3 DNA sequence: TGTGCCAGCAGCCGGGTGGGGAACACTGAAGCTTTCTTT.

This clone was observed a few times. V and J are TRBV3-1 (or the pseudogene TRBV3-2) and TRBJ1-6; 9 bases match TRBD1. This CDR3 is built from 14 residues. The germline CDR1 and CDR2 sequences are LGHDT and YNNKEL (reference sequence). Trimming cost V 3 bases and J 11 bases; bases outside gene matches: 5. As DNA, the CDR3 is TGTGCCAGCAGCCACGGACAGGGGTTTGCACCCCTCCACTTT. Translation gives CASSHGQGFAPLHF.

CDR3 region: CASSPPGLANEKLFF. CDR3 nucleotides: TGCGCCAGCAGCCCGCCGGGTCTGGCTAATGAAAAACTGTTTTTT. The chain carries TRBV4-1 and TRBJ1-4; D gene ambiguous. The CDR3 is made up of 15 amino acids. CDR1 MGHRA and CDR2 YSYEKL come from the germline V gene. V was pared by 4 bases and J by 3 bases, with 12 bases between.

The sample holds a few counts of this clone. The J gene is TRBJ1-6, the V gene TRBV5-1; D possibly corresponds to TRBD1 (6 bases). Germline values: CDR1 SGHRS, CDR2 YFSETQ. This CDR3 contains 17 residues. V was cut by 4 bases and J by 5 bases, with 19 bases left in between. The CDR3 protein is CASSPRLSGANNSPLHF. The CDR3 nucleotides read TGCGCCAGCAGCCCGAGACTGTCAGGGGCGAATAATTCACCCCTCCACTTT.

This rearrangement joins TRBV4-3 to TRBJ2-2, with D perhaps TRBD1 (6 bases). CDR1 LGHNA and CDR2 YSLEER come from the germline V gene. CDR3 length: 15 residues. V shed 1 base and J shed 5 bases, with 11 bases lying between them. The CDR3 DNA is TGCGCCAGCAGCCAAGTTCCACAGGGAACCGGGGAGCTGTTTTTT. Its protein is CASSQVPQGTGELFF.